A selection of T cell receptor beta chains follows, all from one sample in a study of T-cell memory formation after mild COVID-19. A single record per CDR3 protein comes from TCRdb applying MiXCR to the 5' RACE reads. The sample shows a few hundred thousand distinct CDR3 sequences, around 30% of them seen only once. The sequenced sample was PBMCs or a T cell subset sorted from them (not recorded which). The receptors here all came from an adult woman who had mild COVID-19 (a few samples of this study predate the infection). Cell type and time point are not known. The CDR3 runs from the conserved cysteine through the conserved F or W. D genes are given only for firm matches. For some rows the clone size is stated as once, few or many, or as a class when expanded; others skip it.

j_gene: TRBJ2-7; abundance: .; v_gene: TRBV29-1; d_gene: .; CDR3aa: CSVLIVGGGEQYF; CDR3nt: TGCAGCGTCCTAATTGTTGGGGGCGGCGAGCAGTACTTC
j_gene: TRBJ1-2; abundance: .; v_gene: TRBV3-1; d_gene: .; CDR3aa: CASSHGNYGYTF; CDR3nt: TGTGCCAGCAGCCACGGTAACTATGGCTACACCTTC
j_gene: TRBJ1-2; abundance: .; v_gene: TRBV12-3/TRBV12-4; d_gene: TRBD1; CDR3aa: CASSLSHRGLGYTF; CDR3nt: TGTGCCAGCAGTTTATCTCACAGGGGGCTTGGCTACACCTTC
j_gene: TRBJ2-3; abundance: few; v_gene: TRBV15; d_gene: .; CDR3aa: CATSGGGAGDTQYF; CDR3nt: TGTGCCACCAGCGGGGGGGGCGCCGGGGATACGCAGTATTTT
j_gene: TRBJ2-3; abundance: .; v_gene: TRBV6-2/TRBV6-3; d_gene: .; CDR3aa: CASSYGAGGTDTQYF; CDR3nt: TGTGCCAGCAGTTACGGGGCAGGGGGCACAGATACGCAGTATTTT
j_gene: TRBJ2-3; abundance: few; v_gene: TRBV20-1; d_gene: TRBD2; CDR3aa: CSARVAGSTDTQYF; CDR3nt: TGCAGTGCTAGGGTAGCGGGAAGCACAGATACGCAGTATTTT
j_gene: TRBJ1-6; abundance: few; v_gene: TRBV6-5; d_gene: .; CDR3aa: CASSYSQGLISPLHF; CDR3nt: TGTGCCAGCAGTTACTCACAGGGCCTGATTTCACCCCTCCACTTT
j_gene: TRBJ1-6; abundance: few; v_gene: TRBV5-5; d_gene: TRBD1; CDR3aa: CASSLQGLLSPLHF; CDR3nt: TGTGCCAGCAGCTTACAGGGGTTATTGTCACCCCTCCACTTT
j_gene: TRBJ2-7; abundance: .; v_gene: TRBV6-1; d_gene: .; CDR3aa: CASSEIVPYEQYF; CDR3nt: TGTGCCAGCAGTGAAATTGTGCCGTACGAGCAGTACTTC
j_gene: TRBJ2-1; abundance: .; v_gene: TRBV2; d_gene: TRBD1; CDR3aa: CASSEDRARGNEQFF; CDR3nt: TGTGCCAGCAGTGAGGACAGGGCGAGGGGGAATGAGCAGTTCTTC
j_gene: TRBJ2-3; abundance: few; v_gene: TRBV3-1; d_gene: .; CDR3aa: CASSRGSTDTQYF; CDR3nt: TGTGCCAGCAGCCGAGGGAGCACAGATACGCAGTATTTT
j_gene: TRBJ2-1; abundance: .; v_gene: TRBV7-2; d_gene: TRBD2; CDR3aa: CASSPRGTSGSPSYNEQFF; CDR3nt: TGTGCCAGCAGTCCCAGGGGGACTAGCGGGAGCCCTTCCTACAATGAGCAGTTCTTC
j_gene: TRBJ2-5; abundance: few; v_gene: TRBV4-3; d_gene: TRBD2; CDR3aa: CASSQDHGRALGETQYF; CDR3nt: TGCGCCAGCAGCCAAGATCACGGGAGGGCCCTCGGGGAGACCCAGTACTTC
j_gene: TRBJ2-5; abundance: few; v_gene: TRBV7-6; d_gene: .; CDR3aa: CASSYLGNPGSETQYF; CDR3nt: TGTGCCAGCAGCTACCTGGGCAACCCCGGTTCGGAGACCCAGTACTTC
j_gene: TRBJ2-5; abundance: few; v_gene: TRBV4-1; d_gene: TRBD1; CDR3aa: CASSQEPGQNQETQYF; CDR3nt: TGCGCCAGCAGCCAAGAGCCGGGACAGAATCAAGAGACCCAGTACTTC
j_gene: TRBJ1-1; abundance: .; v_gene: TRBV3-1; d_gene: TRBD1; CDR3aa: CASSQGARAFF; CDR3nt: TGTGCCAGCAGTCAGGGGGCCCGGGCTTTCTTT
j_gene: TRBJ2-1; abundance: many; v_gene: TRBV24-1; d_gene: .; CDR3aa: CATSDGDSRHNEQFF; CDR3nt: TGTGCCACCAGTGATGGGGACTCCCGGCACAATGAGCAGTTCTTC
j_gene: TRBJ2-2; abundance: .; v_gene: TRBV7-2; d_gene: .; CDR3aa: CASRRIVRGPSTGELFF; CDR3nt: TGTGCCAGCAGACGAATCGTCCGGGGCCCATCCACCGGGGAGCTGTTTTTT
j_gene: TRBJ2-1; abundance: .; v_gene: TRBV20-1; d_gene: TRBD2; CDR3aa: CSAKVRLAAANEQFF; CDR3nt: TGCAGTGCTAAAGTAAGACTAGCGGCTGCCAATGAGCAGTTCTTC
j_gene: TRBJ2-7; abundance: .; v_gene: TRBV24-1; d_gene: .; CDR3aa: CATSDARGEQYF; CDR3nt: TGTGCCACCAGTGATGCCCGGGGGGAGCAGTACTTC
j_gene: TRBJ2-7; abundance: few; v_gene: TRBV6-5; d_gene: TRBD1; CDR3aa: CASRTLGTAEQYF; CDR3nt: TGTGCCAGCAGGACTCTTGGGACAGCCGAGCAGTACTTC
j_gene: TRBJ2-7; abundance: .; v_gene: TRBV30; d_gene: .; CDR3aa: CAWSLTYEQYF; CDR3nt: TGTGCCTGGAGTTTAACCTACGAGCAGTACTTC
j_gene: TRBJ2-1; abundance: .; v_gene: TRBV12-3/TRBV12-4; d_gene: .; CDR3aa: CASTKGVGGALAEQFF; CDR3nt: TGTGCCAGCACCAAGGGGGTGGGGGGAGCGCTAGCGGAGCAGTTCTTC
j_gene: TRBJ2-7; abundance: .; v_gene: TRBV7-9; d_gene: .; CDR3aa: CASTLVASGSEQYF; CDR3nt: TGTGCCAGCACCCTGGTGGCGTCCGGGTCCGAGCAGTACTTC
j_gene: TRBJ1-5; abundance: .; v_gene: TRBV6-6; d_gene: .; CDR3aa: CASSYSPRGEQPQHF; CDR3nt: TGTGCCAGCAGTTATTCCCCCAGGGGAGAACAGCCCCAGCATTTT
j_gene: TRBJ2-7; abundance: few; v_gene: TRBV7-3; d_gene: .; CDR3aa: CASSLKAGAYEQYF; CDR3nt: TGTGCCAGCAGCTTAAAAGCAGGGGCCTACGAGCAGTACTTC